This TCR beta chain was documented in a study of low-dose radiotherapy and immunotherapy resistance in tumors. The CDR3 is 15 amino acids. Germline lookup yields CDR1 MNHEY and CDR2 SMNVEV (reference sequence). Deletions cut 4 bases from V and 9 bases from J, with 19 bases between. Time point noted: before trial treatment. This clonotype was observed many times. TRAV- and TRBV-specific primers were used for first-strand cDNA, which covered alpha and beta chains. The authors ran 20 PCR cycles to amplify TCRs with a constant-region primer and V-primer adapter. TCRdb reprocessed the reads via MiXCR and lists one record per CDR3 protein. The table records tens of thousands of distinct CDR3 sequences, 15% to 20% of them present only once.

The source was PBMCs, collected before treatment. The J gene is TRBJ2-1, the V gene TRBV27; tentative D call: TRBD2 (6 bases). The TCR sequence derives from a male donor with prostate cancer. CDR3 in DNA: TGTGCCAGCAGTTATGGGACTTGGCGGGGAGTTGAGCAGTTCTTC. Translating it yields CASSYGTWRGVEQFF.